This TCR beta chain was identified in a study of CD8+ T cells in alopecia areata. Treatment here: oral pan-JAK inhibitor, 5-10 mg twice daily. Sequencing relied on a cDNA template that was reverse transcribed from extracted RNA. The assay was immunoSEQ multiplex PCR, and TCRdb's table has in-frame clones only and misses some. The sample holds about 170,000 clones, roughly 60% seen once. The material was CD4+ T cells sorted from blood, obtained at approximately week 60, from a patient treated with tofacitinib. The receptor was derived from a human donor with alopecia areata.

Here the CDR3 reads CSVSLGANSPLHF. DNA of the CDR3: TGCAGCGTTTCTTTGGGGGCAAATTCACCCCTCCACTTT. V and J are TRBV29-1 and TRBJ1-6, with D possibly matching TRBD1 (6 bases). The CDR3 is made up of 13 amino acids. The V end lost 5 bases, the J end lost 7 bases, and 12 bases lay between the germline ends. Germline loops: CDR1 SQVTM, CDR2 ANQGSEA.